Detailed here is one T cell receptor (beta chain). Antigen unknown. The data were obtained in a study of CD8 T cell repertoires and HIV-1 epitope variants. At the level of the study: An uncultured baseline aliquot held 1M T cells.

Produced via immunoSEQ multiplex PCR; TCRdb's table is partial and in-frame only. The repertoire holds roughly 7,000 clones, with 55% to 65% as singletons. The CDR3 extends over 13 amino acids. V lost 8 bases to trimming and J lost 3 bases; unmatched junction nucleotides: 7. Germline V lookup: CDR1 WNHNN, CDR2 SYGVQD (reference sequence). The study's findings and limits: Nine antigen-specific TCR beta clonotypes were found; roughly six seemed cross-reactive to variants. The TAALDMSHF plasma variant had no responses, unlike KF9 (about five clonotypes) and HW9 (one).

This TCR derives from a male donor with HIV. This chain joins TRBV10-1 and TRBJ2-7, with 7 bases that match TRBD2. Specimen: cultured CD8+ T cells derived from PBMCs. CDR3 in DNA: TGCGCCAGCGCTTATTCGGGGGGCTACGAGCAGTACTTC. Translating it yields CASAYSGGYEQYF.